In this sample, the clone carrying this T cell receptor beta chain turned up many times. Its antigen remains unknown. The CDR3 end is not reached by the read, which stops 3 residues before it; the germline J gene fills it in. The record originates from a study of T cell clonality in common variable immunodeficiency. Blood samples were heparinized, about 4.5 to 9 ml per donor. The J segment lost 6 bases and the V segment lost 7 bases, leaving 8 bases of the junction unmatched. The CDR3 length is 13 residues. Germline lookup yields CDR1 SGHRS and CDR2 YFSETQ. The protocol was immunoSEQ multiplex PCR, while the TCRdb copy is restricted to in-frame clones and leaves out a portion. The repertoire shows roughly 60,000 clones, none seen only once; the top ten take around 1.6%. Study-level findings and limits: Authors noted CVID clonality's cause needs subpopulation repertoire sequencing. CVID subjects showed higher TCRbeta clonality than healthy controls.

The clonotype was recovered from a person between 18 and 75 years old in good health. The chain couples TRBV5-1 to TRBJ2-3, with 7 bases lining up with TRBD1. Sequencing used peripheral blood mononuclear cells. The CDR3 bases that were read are TGCGCCAGCTCGGGACAGCCCGAGGATACG. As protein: CASSGQPEDT. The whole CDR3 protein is CASSGQPEDTQYF.